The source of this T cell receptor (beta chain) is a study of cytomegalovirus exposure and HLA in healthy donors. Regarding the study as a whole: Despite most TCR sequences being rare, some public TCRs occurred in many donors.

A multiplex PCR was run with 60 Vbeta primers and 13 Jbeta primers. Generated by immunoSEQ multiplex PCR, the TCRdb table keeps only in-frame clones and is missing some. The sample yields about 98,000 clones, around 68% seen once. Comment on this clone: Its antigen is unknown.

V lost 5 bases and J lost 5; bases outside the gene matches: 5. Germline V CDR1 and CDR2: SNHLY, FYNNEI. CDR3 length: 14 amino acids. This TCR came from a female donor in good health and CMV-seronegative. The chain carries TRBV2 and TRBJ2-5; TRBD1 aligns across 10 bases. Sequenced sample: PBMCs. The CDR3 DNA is TGTGCCAGCAGTCCCGGGACAGGGGTGGAGACCCAGTACTTC. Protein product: CASSPGTGVETQYF.